The 21 T cell receptor beta chains below all came from one sample that was sequenced in a study of OX40 agonist ivuxolimab in advanced cancers. Library preparation employed the immunoSEQ multiplex PCR assay. The clones in this table, taken by TCRdb from immuneACCESS, are in-frame only. Not every clone is retained; where verified, under half of the shortfall comes from an unresolved V gene, and the cause of the rest is unknown. Within this sample are about 76,000 clones, with around 82% of them counted one time only. Under 7% of the sample lies in the top ten. The source material was CD4+ or CD8+ T cells sorted from blood, sampled in a trial of the OX40 agonist ivuxolimab. The receptor set was obtained from an adult with an advanced solid tumor such as melanoma, head and neck, liver or kidney cancer.

The rearrangement links TRBV25-1 to TRBJ2-3; D may correspond to TRBD1 or TRBD2 (5 bases each). V shed 6 bases and J shed 0 bases, with 10 bases lying between them. The CDR3 length is 14 residues. Looked up from germline, CDR1 is MGHDK and CDR2 is SYGVNS. CDR3 amino acids: CASRERGSTDTQYF. CDR3 DNA: TGTGCCAGCAGGGAGAGGGGCAGCACAGATACGCAGTATTTT.

V gene TRBV15 combines with J gene TRBJ2-7; 7 bases map to TRBD2. J gave up 4 bases and V 6 bases, and 9 bases lay outside the gene matches. Per germline, CDR1 LNHNV and CDR2 YYDKDF (reference sequence). The CDR3 spans 14 residues. CDR3 residues: CATRMGGMGYEQYF. Written as DNA, the CDR3 is TGTGCCACCAGGATGGGAGGGATGGGATACGAGCAGTACTTC.

The J gene is TRBJ2-7, the V gene TRBV29-1; D not certain. Germline loops: CDR1 SQVTM, CDR2 ANQGSEA. The V end was cut by 0 bases, the J end by 2 bases, with 20 bases between. This CDR3 region has 17 residues. The CDR3 DNA follows: TGCAGCGTTGAAGACTTATACCAACATCCAGTACCCTACGAGCAGTACTTC. It specifies CSVEDLYQHPVPYEQYF.

The chain employs TRBV6-5 and TRBJ1-2; D possibly corresponds to TRBD1 (6 bases). The CDR3 contains 16 residues. V was trimmed by 1 base and J by 4 bases, leaving 16 bases between them. CDR1 and CDR2 from the germline V gene are MNHEY and SVGAGI. The CDR3 spells CASSYFRQVLLYGYTF. CDR3 DNA sequence: TGTGCCAGCAGTTACTTTCGACAGGTACTGCTCTATGGCTACACCTTC.

The gene calls are TRBV28 and TRBJ1-1; the match to TRBD1 covers 8 bases. Germline trimming cut 6 bases from V and 1 base from J; bases unmatched to any gene: 13. The CDR3 runs to 17 residues. Germline loops: CDR1 MDHEN, CDR2 SYDVKM. The DNA of the CDR3 is TGTGCCAGCAGGAAACAGGGGGGAGCTATTTCGAACACTGAAGCTTTCTTT. It translates to CASRKQGGAISNTEAFF.

In its sample, this clone was seen a few times. The V gene is TRBV5-1, the J gene TRBJ2-5; perhaps D is TRBD1 or TRBD2 (5 bases each). V was clipped by 3 bases and J by 1 base, with 7 bases between them. Germline V gives CDR1 SGHRS, CDR2 YFSETQ. The CDR3 is 13 residues long. CDR3 bases: TGCGCCAGCAGCTCCGGGGCCCAAGAGACCCAGTACTTC. Translating gives CASSSGAQETQYF.

V is TRBV27 and J is TRBJ1-6; 7 bases line up with TRBD1. V shed 4 bases, J shed 5 bases, and the junction held 5 bases outside the gene matches. The length of the CDR3 is 15 residues. Germline V gene sequence: CDR1 MNHEY, CDR2 SMNVEV (reference sequence). The CDR3 sequence is CASSWGQLHNSPLHF. CDR3 nucleotides: TGTGCCAGCAGTTGGGGACAGCTTCATAATTCACCCCTCCACTTT.

This sequence joins TRBV7-8 and TRBJ2-4, with no clear D. There are 12 residues in the CDR3. Between the trimmed V and J ends, which lost 5 bases and 9 bases, there was a span of 11 bases. Germline CDR1 and CDR2: SGHVS and FQNEAQ. The CDR3 loop is CASSPGPFIQYF. The CDR3 DNA is TGTGCCAGCAGCCCCGGGCCCTTCATTCAGTACTTC.

The chain employs TRBV7-2 and TRBJ1-1, with 10 positions matching TRBD1. CDR1 SGHTA and CDR2 FQGNSA come from the germline V gene. Unmatched junction bases numbered 4, after V lost 3 bases and J lost 6 bases. The length of the CDR3 is 14 residues. The CDR3 sequence is CASSLRQGASEAFF. The CDR3 DNA reads TGTGCCAGCAGCTTGAGACAGGGGGCCTCTGAAGCTTTCTTT.

This chain connects TRBV15 to TRBJ1-5, with D possibly being TRBD1 (5 bases). Trimming stripped 4 bases from V and 4 bases from J, with 11 bases between. Per the germline V gene, CDR1 is LNHNV and CDR2 is YYDKDF (reference sequence). The CDR3 has 14 amino acids. The CDR3, as DNA: TGTGCCACCAGCAAAGCCAGGGAAAATCAGCCCCAGCATTTT. Protein product: CATSKARENQPQHF.

The chain couples TRBV7-2 to TRBJ1-1, with 7 bases identical to TRBD1. Germline CDR1 SGHTA, CDR2 FQGNSA. After removal of 3 bases from V and 0 bases from J, the junction contained 1 base not matched to a gene. There are 14 residues in the CDR3. In DNA, the CDR3 is TGTGCCAGCAGCTTGACAGGGTTGAACACTGAAGCTTTCTTT. Its protein product is CASSLTGLNTEAFF.

The chain joins TRBV6-4 to TRBJ2-1, with TRBD2 matching over 12 bases. The ends lost 4 bases at V and 5 bases at J; junction bases unmatched: 6. The germline V gene encodes CDR1 MRHNA and CDR2 SNTAGT. The CDR3 length is 16 residues. The CDR3 DNA sequence: TGTGCCAGCAGTGCTCAACTAGCGGGAGGAAACAATGAGCAGTTCTTC. It encodes CASSAQLAGGNNEQFF.

The chain recombines TRBV30 with TRBJ2-5; tentatively, D is TRBD1 (6 bases). With 5 bases removed from V and 4 bases from J, the gap between germline ends came to 11 bases. From germline, CDR1 is GTSNPN and CDR2 SVGIG (reference sequence). The CDR3 spans 12 residues. As DNA, the CDR3 is TGTGCCTGGGGACCCAGGGGAGAGACCCAGTACTTC. It codes for CAWGPRGETQYF.

The chain recombines TRBV4-2 with TRBJ1-3; D uncertain. Trimming pared 1 base from V and 4 bases from J, leaving 11 bases between. Germline values: CDR1 LGHNA, CDR2 YNFKEQ. This CDR3 contains 15 residues. CDR3: CASSQGGNGGNTIYF. CDR3 DNA sequence: TGTGCCAGCAGCCAAGGAGGGAACGGCGGAAACACCATATATTTT.

CDR3 sequence (DNA): TGTGCCAGCAGCTTAGGGGTAAAATCTGATACGCAGTATTTT. This gives the protein CASSLGVKSDTQYF. The rearrangement links TRBV7-3 to TRBJ2-3; D not resolved. Trimming left V 2 bases short and J 6 bases short, with 12 bases between. The CDR3 is 14 residues long. Per the germline V gene, CDR1 is SGHTA and CDR2 is FQGTGA.

J is TRBJ1-6 and V is TRBV9; no clear D gene. V lost 0 bases to trimming and J lost 11 bases, with 15 bases between them. This CDR3 is 15 amino acids long. Germline loops: CDR1 SGDLS, CDR2 YYNGEE. This chain's CDR3 is CASSVEGGREPPLHF. CDR3 bases: TGTGCCAGCAGCGTAGAAGGAGGGAGGGAGCCACCCCTCCACTTT.

The chain is built from TRBV28 and TRBJ2-2; D is ambiguous. From germline, CDR1 is MDHEN and CDR2 SYDVKM. The V end was cut by 8 bases, the J end by 1 base, with 11 bases between. CDR3 length equals 14 residues. This CDR3 reads CASENSKNTGELFF. DNA of the CDR3: TGTGCCAGCGAGAATTCGAAGAACACCGGGGAGCTGTTTTTT.

The chain recombines TRBV7-3 with TRBJ2-1; D tentatively reads TRBD1 or TRBD2 (6 bases each). Per germline, CDR1 SGHTA and CDR2 FQGTGA. The CDR3 has 15 amino acids. Trimming took off 4 bases at V and 6 bases at J, with 16 bases between the two ends. CDR3 loop: CASSSTAGQTNEQFF. CDR3 sequence (DNA): TGTGCCAGCAGCTCCACGGCGGGACAAACCAATGAGCAGTTCTTC.

This clone has only a few counts. The rearrangement joins TRBV7-9 to TRBJ2-7, with 9 bases aligning to TRBD1. Germline CDR1 reads SEHNR; CDR2 reads FQNEAQ (reference sequence). The CDR3 has 14 amino acids. With 3 bases clipped from V and 7 bases from J, the junction kept 7 bases outside the gene matches. CDR3 nucleotides: TGTGCCAGCAGCTTGGGACAGGGAATTTGGGAGCAGTACTTC. Protein sequence: CASSLGQGIWEQYF.

The chain uses TRBV29-1 and TRBJ2-5; 9 nucleotides align to TRBD1. The DNA end favors TRBJ2-7, so the J call may be wrong. The V gene's germline CDR1 is SQVTM and CDR2 ANQGSEA. This CDR3 region has 14 residues. CDR3 in DNA: TGCAGCGTCATCGCACAGGGGGCGCGGTACGAGCAGTACTTC. This translates into CSVIAQGARYEQYF.

This chain uses TRBV7-2 with TRBJ2-1, with 11 nucleotides matching TRBD2. CDR1 and CDR2 from the germline V gene are SGHTA and FQGNSA. CDR3 length equals 14 residues. V shed 5 bases, J shed 13 bases, and the junction held 10 bases outside the gene matches. The CDR3 nucleotides are TGTGCCAGCAGCCCTCTAGCGGGAGGATTGGGTCAGTTCTTC. It translates to CASSPLAGGLGQFF.